The rows below give T cell receptor beta chains drawn from one sample of a study of T-cell reconstitution after alpha-beta-depleted transplantation in children. From the PCR reads, TCRdb called clonotypes with MiXCR, one entry per CDR3 protein. Among about 110,000 distinct CDR3 sequences listed, 10% were seen once. The sequenced sample was PBMCs from the stem cell graft donor, obtained from the stem cell graft. The origin of the receptors is a human donor who donated a stem cell graft to a child with acute lymphoblastic leukemia. CDR3s include the opening cysteine and the closing phenylalanine or tryptophan. The D gene is left open where the match is weak. Size tells how often a clone was seen (once, few, many) or the class of an expanded clone, and some rows leave it out.

CDR3nt	CDR3aa	j_gene	abundance	d_gene	v_gene
TGCAGCGTTATCGGACCTTCCAGAAACACCGGGGAGCTGTTTTTT	CSVIGPSRNTGELFF	TRBJ2-2	many	.	TRBV29-1
TGTGCCACCAGCAGAGATGCCCGGACTAGCTTCGATGAGCAGTTCTTC	CATSRDARTSFDEQFF	TRBJ2-1	.	TRBD2	TRBV15
TGTGCCAGCAGCTTGACCCCCGGGACAGTGAACACCGGGGAGCTGTTTTTT	CASSLTPGTVNTGELFF	TRBJ2-2	many	TRBD1	TRBV5-5
TGTGCCAGCAGGGTACAGGGGGACAATGAGCAGTTCTTC	CASRVQGDNEQFF	TRBJ2-1	many	TRBD1	TRBV25-1
TGTGCCAGCAGCCCACAACCGGGACGCCCAGCCCTCTACGAGCAGTACTTC	CASSPQPGRPALYEQYF	TRBJ2-7	many	.	TRBV7-2
TGTGCCAGCAGCTTACTATTCGGGACAGGGATAGAGACCCAGTACTTC	CASSLLFGTGIETQYF	TRBJ2-5	many	TRBD1	TRBV7-9
TGTGCCAGCAGCCAAGATGGCCCCCCCCCGGGACTCCACTCTGGGGCCAACGTCCTGACTTTC	CASSQDGPPPGLHSGANVLTF	TRBJ2-6	many	.	TRBV14
TGTGCCAGCATACGGACAGGGTCGAATCAGCCCCAGCATTTT	CASIRTGSNQPQHF	TRBJ1-5	many	TRBD1	TRBV6-1
TGTGCCAGCAGCCTCCCCGGGACAGCGAGAAACGGGGAGCTGTTTTTT	CASSLPGTARNGELFF	TRBJ2-2	many	TRBD1	TRBV7-2
TGTGCCAGCAGCTTAGTATACAGGGGGAAGTTCTTC	CASSLVYRGKFF	TRBJ2-1	many	TRBD1	TRBV7-2
TGCAGTGCCGGGGGGCGGGGGAATGAAAAACTGTTTTTT	CSAGGRGNEKLFF	TRBJ1-4	few	.	TRBV20-1
TGCAGTGCTAGGGACGGAAACACCGGGGAGCTGTTTTTT	CSARDGNTGELFF	TRBJ2-2	many	.	TRBV20-1
TGTGCCAGCAGCGTAGCTTCCGGGACAGGCGTTGGGGAGCTGTTTTTT	CASSVASGTGVGELFF	TRBJ2-2	many	TRBD1	TRBV9
TGTGCCAGCAGTTTTGGACAAGTGAACACTGAAGCTTTCTTT	CASSFGQVNTEAFF	TRBJ1-1	many	.	TRBV12-3/TRBV12-4
TGTGCCAGCAGCCTGAGAGTCGGAGGGGCAGATACGCAGTATTTT	CASSLRVGGADTQYF	TRBJ2-3	many	.	TRBV7-9
TGTGCCAGCAGCGCAGGAGGGCAGGGGGCTGGAGCTACGCAGTATTTT	CASSAGGQGAGATQYF	TRBJ2-3	.	TRBD1	TRBV7-9
TGCAGCGTCGCCTGGACGGGGAGTGAAAAACTGTTTTTT	CSVAWTGSEKLFF	TRBJ1-4	many	.	TRBV29-1
TGCGCCAGCAGTTTAAGTAGTAAAAGCTCCTACAATGAGCAGTTCTTC	CASSLSSKSSYNEQFF	TRBJ2-1	many	.	TRBV5-1
TGTGCCAGTAGTATAGGTAGGGGGAATGGTGAGCAGTTCTTC	CASSIGRGNGEQFF	TRBJ2-1	many	.	TRBV19
TGTGCCAGCAGCTTAGTCCTCGGCGGGGAGCTGTTTTTT	CASSLVLGGELFF	TRBJ2-2	many	.	TRBV7-2
TGTGCCAGCAGTTACCCTAGCGGGAGGGCCAATGAGCAGTTCTTC	CASSYPSGRANEQFF	TRBJ2-1	many	TRBD2	TRBV6-5
TGTGCCAGCAGTTCTCCCAGCGGGAGCTCCTACGAGCAGTACTTC	CASSSPSGSSYEQYF	TRBJ2-7	many	TRBD2	TRBV6-5
TGTGCCAGCCTAAGGCAGGGGCGTGGGACTGAAGCTTTCTTT	CASLRQGRGTEAFF	TRBJ1-1	many	.	TRBV2
TGCAGCGTTGAAGGAGGGAACGAGCGGTACAATGAGCAGTTCTTC	CSVEGGNERYNEQFF	TRBJ2-1	few	.	TRBV29-1
TGCGCCAGCAGCCAAGTATCGGGCCCAGGGCCGATCTTC	CASSQVSGPGPIF	TRBJ2-1	.	.	TRBV4-1
TGCGCCAGCAGGTTGGAGGGGTCCCTCTCCTACGAGCAGTACTTC	CASRLEGSLSYEQYF	TRBJ2-7	many	.	TRBV5-1
TGTGCCAGCAGTTCTGACAGGGAAATGTTCAATGAGCAGTTCTTC	CASSSDREMFNEQFF	TRBJ2-1	many	TRBD1	TRBV6-5
TGTGCCAGCAGTGAATCGGGGGGACGCCTATATTTT	CASSESGGRLYF	TRBJ1-3	many	.	TRBV25-1
TGTGCCAGCAGCTTCGGGACAGGGGAAGAGACCCAGTACTTC	CASSFGTGEETQYF	TRBJ2-5	.	TRBD1	TRBV13
TGCGCCAGCAGCCAAGTTGGGAGAGGTGAGCAGTACTTC	CASSQVGRGEQYF	TRBJ2-7	many	.	TRBV4-3
TGCAGTGCTAGCCCGACTAGCGGGAGGATCCCAGATACGCAGTATTTT	CSASPTSGRIPDTQYF	TRBJ2-3	many	TRBD2	TRBV20-1
TGTGCCAGCAGCGTGAGGGGAGCAGGCGGGCGCACCGGGGAGCTGTTTTTT	CASSVRGAGGRTGELFF	TRBJ2-2	many	.	TRBV9
TGTGCCTGGAGTGACGGGAGCTATGGCTACACCTTC	CAWSDGSYGYTF	TRBJ1-2	few	.	TRBV30
TGCGCCAGCAGCTCAGGGGTTGCTGGCTACACCTTC	CASSSGVAGYTF	TRBJ1-2	many	.	TRBV5-1
TGTGCCAGCAGTTACCGTTACGAGCAGTACTTC	CASSYRYEQYF	TRBJ2-7	many	.	TRBV6-2/TRBV6-3
TGCAGTGCTAGACCCGGACTAGCGGGAGAGGAGGAGCAGTTCTTC	CSARPGLAGEEEQFF	TRBJ2-1	many	TRBD2	TRBV20-1
TGTGCCAGCAGAATCGGGGGCTGCAATCAGCCCCAGCATTTT	CASRIGGCNQPQHF	TRBJ1-5	many	.	TRBV21-1
TGTGCCAGCAGTTATCTTAGGATTACCCACTACGAGCAGTACTTC	CASSYLRITHYEQYF	TRBJ2-7	many	.	TRBV6-2/TRBV6-3